This T cell receptor (beta chain) appears in the sequencing data of a study of T cell responses to AZD1222 COVID-19 vaccine. Sequencing was performed with immunoSEQ multiplex PCR; in TCRdb, only in-frame clones are kept and a portion is missing. This table has about 180,000 clones, 80% to 95% appearing once. General study findings and limits: The breadth and depth of Spike-specific TCRs increased once two AZD1222 doses had been given. Across spike, vaccine-associated CD4 TCRs were found, dominant at 160-218 and 743-854.

Points on this clone: Its specificity is not known.

The TCR comes from an adult who received the AZD1222 COVID-19 vaccine. Material: peripheral blood, obtained 28 days after the second AZD1222 dose.

CDR3 sequence reads: CASSSRPGGDGKDNSPLHF. The CDR3 coding sequence is TGTGCCAGCAGCTCGCGGCCGGGGGGCGATGGAAAGGATAATTCACCCCTCCACTTT. The gene calls are TRBV5-8 and TRBJ1-6; the D gene is possibly TRBD1 (6 bases). The germline V gene encodes CDR1 SGHTS and CDR2 YDEGEE. V lost 3 bases, J lost 5 bases, and 24 bases lay in between. CDR3 length: 19 amino acids.